This T cell receptor (beta chain) was recovered during a study of liver allograft versus peripheral blood T cells. Overall study: The authors compared T cell receptor repertoires in transplanted livers with those in the peripheral blood of recipients.

A single record per CDR3 protein comes from TCRdb applying MiXCR to the reads. The sample has more than 9,000 distinct CDR3 sequences, about 18% seen once. V gave up 0 bases and J gave up 6 bases; unmatched junction bases: 10. The CDR3 runs to 16 residues. Germline loops: CDR1 MNHEY, CDR2 SVGAGI. The chain has TRBV6-5 and TRBJ2-7; 8 nucleotides match TRBD1. The sequence came from a human patient who had a liver transplant. The graft donor may have given rise to some T cells. CDR3 DNA sequence: TGTGCCAGCAGTTACTCCTACAACCCTACAGGGGGCGAGCAGTACTTC. Amino acid sequence: CASSYSYNPTGGEQYF.